This TCR beta chain was captured by sequencing in a study of blood T cell repertoires in COVID-19. About the research overall: Samples came from the United States, Italy and Spain, spanning acute and convalescent COVID-19. From T cells, B-cell-depleted T cells, or PBMCs came the material, which was cDNA or gDNA.

Germline values: CDR1 SGHAT, CDR2 FQNNGV. V was pared by 5 bases and J by 4 bases, with 16 bases of the junction left unmatched. This CDR3 has 18 amino acids. Study processing details: By means of reference gene primer amplification, nucleated cell counts were estimated. The assay was immunoSEQ multiplex PCR, and TCRdb's table has in-frame clones only and misses some. From that table come the V and J calls and clone size; the DNA was used to work out D and trimming. The sample shows 100,000 to 150,000 clones, approximately 84% of them seen only once. The chain has TRBV11-2 and TRBJ2-1; 8 bases are a match to TRBD2. This TCR derives from a woman aged 25 to 39 who had recovered from COVID-19. The sequencing sample was made of peripheral blood. CDR3 DNA sequence: TGTGCCAGCAGCACTTATCGACGGGAGGGCCAGGTTTACAATGAGCAGTTCTTC. This codes for CASSTYRREGQVYNEQFF.